These 30 T cell receptor beta chains came from one sample sequenced in a study of blood T cells in healthy people across ages. A second PCR of 7 to 11 cycles used a sample-barcoded 5' primer and a J-beta primer mix. Using its own MiXCR run on the 5' RACE reads, TCRdb lists one record per CDR3 protein. The top ten hold under 30% of the sample, which has some 1.8 million distinct CDR3 sequences, around 40% seen once. Source material: blood. Receptors were obtained from a human donor in good health.

In its sample, this clonotype was seen once. The rearrangement joins TRBV29-1 to TRBJ1-2, with D perhaps matching TRBD1 (5 bases). Looked up from germline, CDR1 is SQVTM and CDR2 is ANQGSEA. This CDR3 has 13 amino acids. The CDR3 DNA sequence: TGCACCACGATGACAGAGGCTAACTATGGCTACACCTTC. This encodes CTTMTEANYGYTF.

The chain employs TRBV11-2 and TRBJ2-5; 7 bases are shared with TRBD1. Losses at the gene ends were 1 base for V and 5 bases for J; bases not matched to a gene: 7. This CDR3 comprises 15 residues. Germline assignment: CDR1 SGHAT and CDR2 FQNNGV. CDR3 DNA: TGTGCCAGCAGCTTAGGCTGGGACAGAGGCGAGACCCAGTACTTC. Protein: CASSLGWDRGETQYF.

The chain employs TRBV20-1 and TRBJ2-4; D is undetermined. The V gene's germline CDR1 is DFQATT and CDR2 SNEGSKA (reference sequence). Trimming took 6 bases from V and 0 from J, leaving 9 bases between them. The CDR3 contains 13 residues. The CDR3 region is CSATFRAKNIQYF. In DNA, the CDR3 is TGCAGTGCAACCTTTAGAGCCAAAAACATTCAGTACTTC.

The sample holds a few counts of this clonotype. The chain employs TRBV5-1 and TRBJ1-2; D gene uncertain. CDR1 and CDR2 from the germline V gene are SGHRS and YFSETQ. The CDR3 spans 15 residues. V was shortened by 1 base and J by 8 bases, with 18 bases between the two germline ends. CDR3 in amino acids: CASSLIGRGGGGYTF. Written as DNA, the CDR3 is TGCGCCAGCAGCTTGATTGGCAGAGGCGGAGGAGGCTACACCTTC.

This clonotype came up many times. The junction does not match germline at one end; this may be a read error. The V gene is TRBV12-3 or TRBV12-4, the J gene TRBJ2-1, with TRBD1 identical over 7 bases. This CDR3 is 14 amino acids long. The CDR3 sequence is CASNLWDRNNEQFF. The DNA of the CDR3 is TGTGCCAGCAATTTATGGGACAGAAACAATGAGCAGTTCTTC.

This clonotype has a single count. Given a much more abundant clone one base away, this may be a read error. The chain couples TRBV27 to TRBJ1-2; maybe TRBD1 (6 bases). V was pared by 8 bases and J by 6 bases, with 22 bases between. This CDR3 comprises 15 residues. Germline CDR1 is MNHEY and CDR2 is SMNVEV (reference sequence). The CDR3, as DNA: TGTGCCAGCGGTTCGCTAGGGGGTCTCCCCCATGGCTACACCTTC. This codes for CASGSLGGLPHGYTF.

The J gene is TRBJ2-3, the V gene TRBV24-1; D is undetermined. V was trimmed by 4 bases and J by 4 bases, leaving 8 bases between them. Germline CDR1 KGHDR, CDR2 SFDVKD. CDR3 length: 13 amino acids. CDR3 sequence (DNA): TGTGCCACCAGTGACCCCGGCCCAGATACGCAGTATTTT. Amino acids: CATSDPGPDTQYF.

This sequence joins TRBV5-1 and TRBJ2-4; tentative D call: TRBD1 (7 bases). The CDR3 is made up of 16 amino acids. Per the germline V gene, CDR1 is SGHRS and CDR2 is YFSETQ. V was clipped by 0 bases and J by 8 bases, with 18 bases between them. CDR3 sequence reads: CASSLAQGQGGDIQYF. The CDR3 DNA reads TGCGCCAGCAGCTTGGCACAAGGTCAGGGGGGTGACATTCAGTACTTC.

There are many counts of this clonotype. The chain is built from TRBV12-3 or TRBV12-4 and TRBJ2-7, with 7 bases aligning to TRBD1. With 6 bases clipped from V and 4 bases from J, the junction kept 6 bases outside the gene matches. CDR3 length: 13 amino acids. CDR3 nucleotides: TGTGCCAGCAGGCGAACAGGGGCTTACGAGCAGTACTTC. It encodes CASRRTGAYEQYF.

As for this clonotype: A much larger clone is a single base away; this may be a read error. The chain recombines TRBV11-3 with TRBJ2-1; 7 bases map to TRBD2. TRBJ2-7 explains the end of the DNA better; the J call may be wrong. Germline lookup yields CDR1 SGHNT and CDR2 YENEEA. This CDR3 has 17 amino acids. CDR3 in amino acids: CASSLAPSSGSYNEQYF. CDR3 coding DNA: TGTGCCAGCAGCTTAGCCCCGTCTAGCGGATCCTACAATGAGCAGTACTTC.

This clonotype was recorded many times. The chain combines TRBV15 with TRBJ1-2; D remains ambiguous. Between the trimmed V and J ends, which lost 0 bases and 6 bases, there was a span of 8 bases. The CDR3 is 13 amino acids. Germline V CDR1 and CDR2: LNHNV, YYDKDF (reference sequence). CDR3: CATSREEGDGYTF. For the CDR3, the DNA is TGTGCCACCAGCAGAGAGGAGGGAGATGGCTACACCTTC.

The chain recombines TRBV15 with TRBJ2-7, with 8 bases matching TRBD1. The CDR3 consists of 15 residues. Germline assignment: CDR1 LNHNV and CDR2 YYDKDF (reference sequence). J lost 6 bases, V lost 2 bases, and 9 bases had no gene match. CDR3 in amino acids: CATSRRQGSAAEQYF. DNA of the CDR3: TGTGCCACCAGCAGACGACAGGGGAGCGCGGCCGAGCAGTACTTC.

V gene TRBV7-2 combines with J gene TRBJ1-5; the D gene is possibly TRBD1 (5 bases). V lost 4 bases, J lost 11 bases, and 15 bases lay in between. From germline, CDR1 is SGHTA and CDR2 FQGNSA. The CDR3 length is 13 residues. The CDR3 sequence is CASSSTRGTTQHF. The CDR3 coding sequence is TGTGCCAGCAGCTCAACCCGGGGGACTACCCAGCATTTT.

The V and J genes are TRBV5-1 and TRBJ2-4; tentatively, D is TRBD1 (6 bases). The CDR3 has 16 amino acids. V shed 4 bases and J shed 13 bases, with 27 bases lying between them. Germline CDR1 SGHRS, CDR2 YFSETQ. CDR3 sequence (DNA): TGCGCCAGCAGCCCCCATGGGCAGGGGAATCTGGATGAGCAGTACTTC. It yields the protein CASSPHGQGNLDEQYF.

Ten or more counts support this clonotype. J is TRBJ2-7 and V is TRBV29-1; TRBD2 is a possible D gene (5 bases). V shed 3 bases and J shed 5 bases, with 14 bases lying between them. The CDR3 is 13 amino acids. The V gene's germline CDR1 is SQVTM and CDR2 ANQGSEA. Here the CDR3 DNA reads TGCAGCGTTGAGGTTCCGGGGATCGACGAGCAGTACTTC. Its protein product is CSVEVPGIDEQYF.

This clonotype has only a few counts. The chain employs TRBV20-1 and TRBJ2-3, with 10 bases fitting TRBD2. V lost 1 base and J lost 2; bases outside the gene matches: 6. Per germline, CDR1 DFQATT and CDR2 SNEGSKA (reference sequence). This CDR3 contains 16 residues. CDR3 sequence (DNA): TGCAGTGCTAGAGCCGGACTAGCGGAGTTCACAGATACGCAGTATTTT. Amino acid sequence: CSARAGLAEFTDTQYF.

CDR3 DNA: TGCAGTGCTACTAGGGGGAGCACTGAAGCTTTCTTT. As protein: CSATRGSTEAFF. This chain joins TRBV20-1 and TRBJ1-1; maybe TRBD1 (6 bases). Germline CDR1 is DFQATT and CDR2 is SNEGSKA (reference sequence). V shed 4 bases and J shed 4 bases, with 10 bases lying between them. CDR3 length: 12 amino acids.

This sequence joins TRBV27 and TRBJ1-1; possible D gene TRBD1, 5 bases. Looked up from germline, CDR1 is MNHEY and CDR2 is SMNVEV (reference sequence). The CDR3 contains 17 residues. Deletions cut 5 bases from V and 3 bases from J, with 22 bases between. This CDR3 is CASSPVRVSESYTEAFF. The CDR3 DNA follows: TGTGCCAGCAGTCCAGTCAGGGTCTCCGAATCATACACTGAAGCTTTCTTT.

This clonotype came up once. V and J are TRBV10-3 and TRBJ1-1; TRBD1 might be the D (5 bases). Looked up from germline, CDR1 is ENHRY and CDR2 is SYGVKD. V was cut by 7 bases and J by 0 bases, with 12 bases left in between. The CDR3 covers 14 residues. The CDR3 here is CAITPGGMNTEAFF. The CDR3, as DNA: TGTGCCATCACCCCGGGGGGGATGAACACTGAAGCTTTCTTT.

The chain couples TRBV29-1 to TRBJ2-4; no firm D call. Trimming left V 5 bases short and J 0 bases short, with 8 bases between. Germline CDR1 SQVTM, CDR2 ANQGSEA. The CDR3 consists of 13 residues. CDR3 residues: CSVRDLAKNIQYF. CDR3 in DNA: TGCAGCGTTAGAGACCTAGCCAAAAACATTCAGTACTTC. The whole variable domain, remainder taken from reference TRBV29-1 and TRBJ2-4, is SAVISQKPSRDICQRGTSLTIQCQVDSQVTMMFWYRQQPGQSLTLIATANQGSEATYESGFVIDKFPISRPNLTFSTLTVSNMSPEDSSIYLCSVRDLAKNIQYFGAGTRLSVL.

This clonotype was recorded a few times. The V and J genes are TRBV12-5 and TRBJ2-1, with a weak D call TRBD1 (5 bases). This CDR3 comprises 15 residues. Germline CDR1 LGHNT, CDR2 FRNRAP. Trimming took 5 bases from V and 0 from J, leaving 11 bases between them. The CDR3 DNA sequence: TGTGCTAGTGGTCTGGGGCAGAGCTCCTACAATGAGCAGTTCTTC. Its protein product is CASGLGQSSYNEQFF.

The V call is TRBV20-1, the J call TRBJ1-2, with TRBD1 matching over 9 bases. This CDR3 comprises 14 residues. Per the germline V gene, CDR1 is DFQATT and CDR2 is SNEGSKA (reference sequence). J gave up 5 bases and V 2 bases, and 6 bases lay outside the gene matches. The CDR3, as DNA: TGCAGTGCTAGAAGTAGGACAGGGGAATATGGCTACACCTTC. Translation: CSARSRTGEYGYTF.

This clonotype was counted between two and nine times. The chain links TRBV7-9 to TRBJ2-7, with D possibly matching TRBD2 (6 bases). This CDR3 has 12 amino acids. Between the trimmed V and J ends, which lost 5 bases and 5 bases, there was a span of 10 bases. Germline CDR1 reads SEHNR; CDR2 reads FQNEAQ (reference sequence). The CDR3 coding sequence is TGTGCCAGCAGCCCACGACTAGACGAGCAGTACTTC. This codes for CASSPRLDEQYF.

A few counts support this clonotype. The chain links TRBV12-3 or TRBV12-4 to TRBJ2-3; D unresolved. V lost 3 bases and J 4 bases, leaving 17 bases between the germline ends. This CDR3 is built from 16 residues. The CDR3 sequence: CASSFIVGWVSDTQYF. CDR3 DNA sequence: TGTGCCAGCAGTTTTATCGTTGGGTGGGTGTCAGATACGCAGTATTTT.

V gene TRBV29-1 combines with J gene TRBJ1-2; 8 bases match TRBD1. After removal of 6 bases from V and 7 bases from J, the junction contained 7 bases not matched to a gene. Per the germline V gene, CDR1 is SQVTM and CDR2 is ANQGSEA. The CDR3 sequence is 12 residues long. The CDR3 region has the DNA TGCAGCGTACACGACAGGGGTGGTGGCTACACCTTC. Its translation: CSVHDRGGGYTF.

On this clonotype: Sequence at one end of the junction differs from germline and may be a read error. V is TRBV10-3 and J is TRBJ1-1; a weak D match, TRBD1 (5 bases). CDR1 and CDR2 (germline): ENHRY, SYGVKD. This CDR3 has 15 residues. This chain's CDR3 is CTISGENKGRTEAFF. In nucleotides, the CDR3 is TGTACCATCAGTGGGGAAAACAAGGGGCGGACTGAAGCTTTCTTT.

The sample holds a few counts of this clonotype. This rearrangement joins TRBV20-1 to TRBJ2-5; D gene uncertain. Germline V CDR1 and CDR2: DFQATT, SNEGSKA (reference sequence). This CDR3 is 10 amino acids long. Deletions cut 6 bases from V and 7 bases from J, with 9 bases between. The chain's CDR3 is CSAVDLTQYF. In nucleotides, the CDR3 is TGCAGTGCGGTGGATCTGACCCAGTACTTC.

This clonotype was counted a single time. J is TRBJ2-4 and V is TRBV12-5; D remains unclear. TRBJ2-7 explains the end of the DNA better; the J call may be wrong. The CDR3 spans 12 residues. Per germline, CDR1 LGHNT and CDR2 FRNRAP. In DNA, the CDR3 is TGTGCTAGTGGTATTAACAGCTACGAGCAGTACTTC. It codes for CASGINSYEQYF.

In its sample, this clonotype was seen once. J is TRBJ1-5 and V is TRBV6-1; 10 positions match TRBD1. V lost 7 bases, J lost 5 bases, and 11 bases stayed unmatched. CDR1 MNHNS and CDR2 SASEGT come from the germline V gene. CDR3 length: 16 residues. For the CDR3, the DNA is TGTGCCAGCACCCTCCCGGGACAGGGGTTTTATCAGCCCCAGCATTTT. It encodes CASTLPGQGFYQPQHF.

The CDR3: CSVREQGQETQYF. CDR3 sequence (DNA): TGCAGCGTTAGAGAACAGGGCCAAGAGACCCAGTACTTC. V usage is TRBV29-1 and J usage is TRBJ2-5; D might be TRBD1 (6 bases). The CDR3 consists of 13 residues. Germline V gene lookup returns CDR1 SQVTM and CDR2 ANQGSEA. V lost 5 bases, J lost 1 base, and 11 bases lay in between.